This T cell receptor (beta chain) originates from a study of radiotherapy plus CTLA-4 blockade in lung cancer (dated by TCRdb to the late 2010s). Describing the broader study: Among the enrolled patients, about 19% had an objective response, and roughly 30% reached disease control. The study at large found these results: The strongest predictors of response, as reported, were early dynamic changes in blood T cell clones along with a rise in serum interferon-beta after radiation. After treatment with radiotherapy and ipilimumab, TCR clones that originated in tumors expanded in peripheral blood.

The library was obtained by the immunoSEQ multiplex PCR assay. Held by TCRdb, this immuneACCESS table contains in-frame sequences only and omits some clones. Under half of the omission traces to an unresolved V gene where checked; the cause of the rest is unknown. Within this sample are about 38,000 clones, with 60% to 75% of them counted one time only. The ten largest clones add up to roughly 8.7% of the sample. In this study, focal radiation therapy paired with CTLA-4 blockade (ipilimumab) was tested in patients who had chemo-refractory metastatic non-small-cell lung cancer. This clone was found a few times. Its specific antigen is unknown. No much larger clone is present one base from it, and per-base qualities are unavailable. From the cysteine through the phenylalanine, the CDR3 covers 16 amino acids. Only CDR3 DNA remains: 48 bases, in frame from the first base. Looking up the germline V gene (reference sequence) yields CDR1 SEHNR and CDR2 FQNEAQ. V is trimmed back by 5 bases and J by 3 bases, and the junction contains 12 bases that no gene match accounts for.

The source of this sequence is a human donor with non-small cell lung cancer who had stable disease on radiotherapy plus ipilimumab. The sequence links TRBV7-9 to TRBJ2-5; 7 nucleotides in the junction match TRBD1. This specimen consisted of peripheral blood, obtained from a patient treated with radiotherapy plus ipilimumab. The DNA sequence follows: TGTGCCAGCAGCCCGTACACAGGGGCCGGAAAAGAGACCCAGTACTTC. Translated, this is CASSPYTGAGKETQYF.